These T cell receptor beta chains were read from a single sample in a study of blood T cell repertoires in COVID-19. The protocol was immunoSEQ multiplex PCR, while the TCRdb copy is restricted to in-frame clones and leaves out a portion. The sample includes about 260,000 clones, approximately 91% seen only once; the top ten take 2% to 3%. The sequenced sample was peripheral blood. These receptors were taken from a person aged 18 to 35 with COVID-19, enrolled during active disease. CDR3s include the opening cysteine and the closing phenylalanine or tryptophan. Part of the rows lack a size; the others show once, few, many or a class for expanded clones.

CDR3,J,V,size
CASSLGYRGFDTQYF,TRBJ2-3,TRBV5-1,.
CASISGGSGNTIYF,TRBJ1-3,TRBV6-5,.
CASSPLAGVVLNTGELFF,TRBJ2-2,TRBV18,.
CASSESYGGDQQYF,TRBJ2-3,TRBV10-2,.
CASSEGQGVKTQYF,TRBJ2-5,TRBV9,once
CASSLYPGAGANVLTF,TRBJ2-6,TRBV27,.
CASSPGQTSTDTQYF,TRBJ2-3,TRBV6-4,.
CASSLSGGYIYEQYF,TRBJ2-7,TRBV7-9,.
CASSPKGLAGGLGSEQFF,TRBJ2-1,TRBV7-9,.
CASSQLWTGISYEQYF,TRBJ2-7,TRBV4-1,.
CASSQSGAHQYF,TRBJ2-7,TRBV3-1/TRBV3-2,.
CASSLAPTLRRPYEQYF,TRBJ2-7,TRBV7-2,.
CASSVGQAGELFF,TRBJ2-2,TRBV9,.
CASSEDTYNEQFF,TRBJ2-1,TRBV6-4,few
CASSVDGGSGNTIYF,TRBJ1-3,TRBV9,.
CASSFLGGEQYF,TRBJ2-7,TRBV27,.
CASSFRGNNEKLFF,TRBJ1-4,TRBV7-9,.
CASSQDRGGEGVNQPQHF,TRBJ1-5,TRBV3-1/TRBV3-2,.
CASSYGPGYGYTF,TRBJ1-2,TRBV6-2/TRBV6-3,.
CASSLAQGANTEAFF,TRBJ1-1,TRBV5-1,.
CSVGTGGDYGYTF,TRBJ1-2,TRBV29-1,.
CASSQRLNTEAFF,TRBJ1-1,TRBV7-9,.
CASGQQGDNEQFF,TRBJ2-1,TRBV19,.
CASSPGQFTGELFF,TRBJ2-2,TRBV7-9,few
CSVLETRDSLGYTF,TRBJ1-2,TRBV29-1,many
CAWERKGLETQYF,TRBJ2-5,TRBV30,few
CSVEDEVKGVLCYTF,TRBJ1-2,TRBV29-1,.
CASSRTGRADTQYF,TRBJ2-3,TRBV4-1,.
CASTLVSDSSNQPQHF,TRBJ1-5,TRBV18,.